These 30 T cell receptor beta chains originate from one sample sequenced in a study of OX40 agonist ivuxolimab in advanced cancers. This table comes from immunoSEQ multiplex PCR, and its TCRdb copy is limited to in-frame clones, with some not included. There are tens of thousands of clones in the sample; more than 85% occur only once, and 0.69% lies in the top ten. Sequences were derived from CD4+ or CD8+ T cells sorted from blood, sampled in a trial of the OX40 agonist ivuxolimab. Source of these receptors: an adult with an advanced solid tumor such as melanoma, head and neck, liver or kidney cancer.

V is TRBV12-5 and J is TRBJ2-5; D is ambiguous. The ends were cut back, 3 bases at V and 5 bases at J, with 4 bases in the middle. Germline V gene sequence: CDR1 LGHNT, CDR2 FRNRAP. This CDR3 region has 11 residues. CDR3 sequence (DNA): TGTGCTAGTGGTTTAGGGGAGACCCAGTACTTC. It yields the protein CASGLGETQYF.

The chain uses TRBV5-1 and TRBJ2-3, with TRBD1 identical over 10 bases. CDR3 length equals 17 residues. Germline assignment: CDR1 SGHRS and CDR2 YFSETQ. V gave up 3 bases and J gave up 2 bases; unmatched junction bases: 9. The CDR3 protein is CASSSSGTGAPTDTQYF. The CDR3 nucleotides are TGCGCCAGCAGCTCATCCGGGACAGGGGCCCCCACAGATACGCAGTATTTT. The full variable domain, its missing parts supplied by reference TRBV5-1 and TRBJ2-3, is KAGVTQTPRYLIKTRGQQVTLSCSPISGHRSVSWYQQTPGQGLQFLFEYFSETQRNKGNFPGRFSGRQFSNSRSEMNVSTLELGDSALYLCASSSSGTGAPTDTQYFGPGTRLTVL.

The rearrangement uses TRBV28 and TRBJ1-5; D is unclear. The CDR3 has 17 amino acids. Germline lookup yields CDR1 MDHEN and CDR2 SYDVKM. Between the trimmed V and J ends, which lost 6 bases and 0 bases, there was a span of 18 bases. Here the CDR3 reads CASSPTWGGYSNQPQHF. The CDR3, as DNA: TGTGCCAGCAGCCCCACGTGGGGAGGTTATAGCAATCAGCCCCAGCATTTT.

V is TRBV28 and J is TRBJ2-4; maybe TRBD2 (6 bases). The CDR3 is made up of 14 amino acids. Trimming pared 7 bases from V and 1 base from J, leaving 11 bases between. Germline V CDR1 and CDR2: MDHEN, SYDVKM. DNA for the CDR3: TGTGCCAGCACCACAGCGGGCGCCAAAAACATTCAGTACTTC. Translating gives CASTTAGAKNIQYF. The full variable domain, in which reference TRBV28 and TRBJ2-4 provide the parts outside the CDR3, is DVKVTQSSRYLVKRTGEKVFLECVQDMDHENMFWYRQDPGLGLRLIYFSYDVKMKEKGDIPEGYSVSREKKERFSLILESASTNQTSMYLCASTTAGAKNIQYFGAGTRLSVL.

This chain connects TRBV7-2 to TRBJ2-3; no reliable D call. Germline loops: CDR1 SGHTA, CDR2 FQGNSA. This CDR3 is built from 15 residues. The germline V and J ends were trimmed by 0 bases and 0 bases, with 7 bases remaining between them. For the CDR3, the DNA is TGTGCCAGCAGCTTAGCACCATCTAGCACAGATACGCAGTATTTT. As protein: CASSLAPSSTDTQYF.

The chain uses TRBV28 and TRBJ2-1; TRBD1 agrees at 7 bases. CDR3 length: 15 residues. CDR1 is MDHEN and CDR2 is SYDVKM in the germline V gene. J was trimmed by 4 bases and V by 1 base; bases with no gene match: 4. CDR3 DNA: TGTGCCAGCAGTTTATTAACAGGGGCGTACAATGAGCAGTTCTTC. It translates to CASSLLTGAYNEQFF.

The genes are TRBV6-4 and TRBJ1-5; D gene ambiguous. This CDR3 comprises 13 residues. Germline V lookup: CDR1 MRHNA, CDR2 SNTAGT. The V gene lost 4 bases and the J gene lost 7 bases, with 11 bases spanning the gap. CDR3 sequence: CASSARVGQPQHF. CDR3 nucleotides: TGTGCCAGCAGTGCCCGGGTAGGGCAGCCCCAGCATTTT.

The chain uses TRBV6-5 and TRBJ1-2, with D possibly being TRBD1 (6 bases). Germline CDR1 and CDR2: MNHEY and SVGAGI. The CDR3 has 13 residues. Trimming left V 6 bases short and J 0 bases short, with 8 bases between. Here the CDR3 DNA reads TGTGCCAGCAGAAGGGGGGCTAACTATGGCTACACCTTC. It translates to CASRRGANYGYTF.

CDR3 amino acids: CASRGRENTDTQYF. CDR3 nucleotides: TGTGCCTCCAGGGGCAGAGAAAACACAGATACGCAGTATTTT. The chain links TRBV10-3 to TRBJ2-3; the D gene is possibly TRBD1 (6 bases). The CDR3 covers 14 residues. In germline, CDR1 is ENHRY, CDR2 SYGVKD. V lost 11 bases and J 2 bases, leaving 17 bases between the germline ends.

This clone was seen a single time. V is TRBV14 and J is TRBJ1-2; no clear D. The CDR3 extends over 14 amino acids. Germline V CDR1 and CDR2: SGHDN, FVKESK. Trimming took off 0 bases at V and 1 base at J, with 6 bases between the two ends. Here the CDR3 DNA reads TGTGCCAGCAGCCAAGATTGGGTTAACTATGGCTACACCTTC. Translating it yields CASSQDWVNYGYTF.

A single count supports this clone. This CDR3 reads CASSPPPRGPESREQYF. Written as DNA, the CDR3 is TGTGCCAGCAGCCCACCCCCTCGAGGGCCGGAGTCCCGCGAGCAGTACTTC. The rearrangement links TRBV11-2 to TRBJ2-7; weak D call: TRBD2 (5 bases). The CDR3 extends over 17 amino acids. The germline CDR1 and CDR2 sequences are SGHAT and FQNNGV. Trimming left V 5 bases short and J 6 bases short, with 26 bases between.

This clone was seen once. V is TRBV18 and J is TRBJ2-5; D call uncertain. The CDR3 covers 12 residues. Looked up from germline, CDR1 is KGHSH and CDR2 is LQKENI. The germline V and J ends were trimmed by 3 bases and 4 bases, with 6 bases remaining between them. The CDR3 DNA is TGTGCCAGCTCACCCCAACGAGAGACCCAGTACTTC. Translated: CASSPQRETQYF.

This clone was seen just once. CDR3 sequence reads: CASSFTGYEQYF. The CDR3 DNA sequence: TGCGCCAGCAGTTTTACCGGGTACGAGCAGTACTTC. The chain employs TRBV5-1 and TRBJ2-7; no definite D call. CDR1 and CDR2 (germline): SGHRS, YFSETQ. The CDR3 runs to 12 residues. V shed 5 bases and J shed 4 bases, with 10 bases lying between them.

In its sample, this clone was seen once. V usage is TRBV19 and J usage is TRBJ2-7, with D perhaps matching TRBD1 (5 bases). CDR1 and CDR2 from the germline V gene are LNHDA and SQIVND (reference sequence). The CDR3 loop spans 13 amino acids. The ends were cut back, 2 bases at V and 6 bases at J, with 11 bases in the middle. CDR3 sequence reads: CASSITTVGEQYF. Here the CDR3 DNA reads TGTGCCAGTAGTATAACGACAGTCGGCGAGCAGTACTTC.

The J gene is TRBJ2-7, the V gene TRBV2; 7 nucleotides match TRBD2. Trimming took 7 bases from V and 6 from J; bases not matched to a gene: 6. Germline V CDR1 and CDR2: SNHLY, FYNNEI. CDR3 length equals 12 residues. The CDR3 bases are TGTGCCAGCAAGCGGGACGGCCTCGAGCAGTACTTC. This gives the protein CASKRDGLEQYF.

This clone was seen only once. The chain combines TRBV7-8 with TRBJ2-7, with 7 positions matching TRBD2. V lost 5 bases, J lost 4 bases, and 8 bases stayed unmatched. This CDR3 has 14 amino acids. Per germline, CDR1 SGHVS and CDR2 FQNEAQ. Here the CDR3 reads CASSPQSGGYEQYF. In nucleotides, the CDR3 is TGTGCCAGCAGCCCCCAATCCGGGGGGTACGAGCAGTACTTC.

This clone was counted once. The rearrangement links TRBV7-2 to TRBJ2-3; D is ambiguous. CDR3 length: 12 residues. V lost 0 bases and J lost 5, with 3 bases in between. Per the germline V gene, CDR1 is SGHTA and CDR2 is FQGNSA. This CDR3 reads CASSLAEDTQYF. The CDR3 DNA is TGTGCCAGCAGCTTAGCTGAAGATACGCAGTATTTT.

The chain recombines TRBV5-1 with TRBJ2-5, with D perhaps TRBD1 (6 bases). The CDR3 length is 14 residues. Germline assignment: CDR1 SGHRS and CDR2 YFSETQ. Deletions cut 4 bases from V and 3 bases from J, with 13 bases between. The CDR3 protein is CASSLQRTEETQYF. CDR3 DNA: TGCGCCAGCAGCCTGCAGCGGACAGAAGAGACCCAGTACTTC.

The chain uses TRBV2 and TRBJ2-5; TRBD2 is a possible D gene (5 bases). This CDR3 is built from 15 residues. V lost 5 bases to trimming and J lost 0 bases, with 13 bases between them. Germline CDR1 is SNHLY and CDR2 is FYNNEI. CDR3 protein: CASSNSGLNQETQYF. The CDR3 nucleotides read TGTGCCAGCAGTAACAGCGGACTCAACCAAGAGACCCAGTACTTC.

The J gene is TRBJ2-7, the V gene TRBV9; 9 bases are a match to TRBD1. Germline lookup yields CDR1 SGDLS and CDR2 YYNGEE. Trimming removed 4 bases from V and 3 bases from J; junction bases left unmatched: 5. This CDR3 is 14 amino acids long. The CDR3: CASSKGQGNYEQYF. Here the CDR3 DNA reads TGTGCCAGCAGCAAAGGACAGGGGAACTACGAGCAGTACTTC. The variable domain in full, completed from reference TRBV9 and TRBJ2-7, reads DSGVTQTPKHLITATGQRVTLRCSPRSGDLSVYWYQQSLDQGLQFLIQYYNGEERAKGNILERFSAQQFPDLHSELNLSSLELGDSALYFCASSKGQGNYEQYFGPGTRLTVT.

V usage is TRBV4-2 and J usage is TRBJ2-7; D unresolved. Germline V gene data show CDR1 as LGHNA and CDR2 as YNFKEQ. V lost 0 bases and J lost 4, with 7 bases in between. The CDR3 sequence is 13 residues long. The chain's CDR3 is CASSQDRPYEQYF. The DNA of the CDR3 is TGTGCCAGCAGCCAAGATCGTCCTTACGAGCAGTACTTC.

The chain is built from TRBV4-1 and TRBJ2-7; no definite D call. V was trimmed by 5 bases and J by 0 bases, leaving 11 bases between them. This CDR3 has 14 amino acids. CDR1 is MGHRA, CDR2 YSYEKL, per germline. The CDR3 nucleotides read TGCGCCAGCAGCTTGGCCCAGAGCTCCTACGAGCAGTACTTC. Translating gives CASSLAQSSYEQYF.

This clone was recorded once. The chain links TRBV19 to TRBJ1-5, with 7 bases that match TRBD1. The CDR3 is 14 residues long. Germline V gives CDR1 LNHDA, CDR2 SQIVND (reference sequence). V lost 3 bases to trimming and J lost 6 bases; unmatched junction nucleotides: 5. The CDR3 sequence is CASSMDRMSQPQHF. The CDR3, as DNA: TGTGCCAGTAGTATGGACAGGATGAGTCAGCCCCAGCATTTT.

This clone showed up just once. The DNA for the CDR3 is TGCGCCAGCAGCTGGGGACAGAGCAACACCGGGGAGCTGTTTTTT. This translates into CASSWGQSNTGELFF. This chain connects TRBV5-1 to TRBJ2-2, with 7 bases identical to TRBD1. This CDR3 has 15 residues. J gave up 2 bases and V 3 bases, and 4 bases lay outside the gene matches. The germline gives CDR1 SGHRS, CDR2 YFSETQ.

As to this clone: At the DNA level, this CDR3 is encoded by other sequences in the same sample as well. The chain employs TRBV9 and TRBJ2-3; TRBD1 is a possible D gene (6 bases). Germline assignment: CDR1 SGDLS and CDR2 YYNGEE. The CDR3 runs 15 residues. Trimming took 5 bases from V and 0 from J, leaving 13 bases between them. The CDR3 bases are TGTGCCAGCAGTCCCCGGACAGCAAGCACAGATACGCAGTATTTT. As protein: CASSPRTASTDTQYF.

The chain employs TRBV5-1 and TRBJ1-1, with 9 bases identical to TRBD1. CDR1 SGHRS and CDR2 YFSETQ come from the germline V gene. CDR3 size: 13 residues. Trimming removed 3 bases from V and 6 bases from J; junction bases left unmatched: 3. CDR3 residues: CASSSGQGPEAFF. In DNA, the CDR3 is TGCGCCAGCAGCTCGGGACAGGGTCCTGAAGCTTTCTTT.

V usage is TRBV6-4 and J usage is TRBJ2-3; perhaps D is TRBD1 or TRBD2 (5 bases each). CDR1 and CDR2 (germline): MRHNA, SNTAGT. The V end was cut by 6 bases, the J end by 0 bases, with 7 bases between. The CDR3 sequence is 13 residues long. In DNA, the CDR3 is TGTGCCAGCAGGAGGGACAGCACAGATACGCAGTATTTT. Its protein product is CASRRDSTDTQYF.

The chain uses TRBV9 and TRBJ2-1; 11 bases are shared with TRBD2. The CDR3 contains 14 residues. CDR1 and CDR2 from the germline V gene are SGDLS and YYNGEE. V shed 0 bases and J 7 bases; nucleotides not matched to a gene: 0. The CDR3 reads CASSVGTSGNEQFF. CDR3 in DNA: TGTGCCAGCAGCGTAGGGACTAGCGGGAATGAGCAGTTCTTC.

The genes are TRBV2 and TRBJ2-7; D possibly uses TRBD1 or TRBD2 (5 bases each). The germline V and J ends were trimmed by 8 bases and 4 bases, with 12 bases remaining between them. CDR3 size: 12 residues. Germline CDR1 reads SNHLY; CDR2 reads FYNNEI. The CDR3: CASGGGEYEQYF. Here the CDR3 DNA reads TGTGCCAGCGGTGGGGGAGAGTACGAGCAGTACTTC.

The genes are TRBV15 and TRBJ2-3, with D tentatively TRBD1 (5 bases). With 2 bases removed from V and 1 base from J, the gap between germline ends came to 7 bases. Germline V gives CDR1 LNHNV, CDR2 YYDKDF (reference sequence). The CDR3 length is 14 residues. CDR3 bases: TGTGCCACCAGCAGATTCAGGGGCACAGATACGCAGTATTTT. Translated, it gives CATSRFRGTDTQYF.